This T cell receptor beta chain was found in a study of blood T cell repertoires in COVID-19. Study background: Some COVID-19 samples were acute and others convalescent; all came from the United States, Italy and Spain.

Trimming pared 1 base from V and 0 bases from J, leaving 6 bases between. Germline V CDR1 and CDR2: MGHRA, YSYEKL. This CDR3 has 14 residues. Generated by immunoSEQ multiplex PCR, the TCRdb table keeps only in-frame clones and is missing some. The sample lists under 75,000 clones, 81% seen once, with 25% to 35% in the top ten. Sample: peripheral blood. The TCR sequence derives from an elderly woman with active or convalescent COVID-19. V and J are TRBV4-1 and TRBJ1-1; D unresolved. The CDR3 region is CASSQVQVNTEAFF. As DNA, the CDR3 is TGCGCCAGCAGCCAAGTTCAGGTGAACACTGAAGCTTTCTTT.